This T cell receptor (beta chain) was found in a study of CD8 T cells in ankylosing spondylitis. Study-level points and caveats: Reportedly, disease-linked clones are significantly enriched in ankylosing spondylitis patients' matched synovial fluid.

As for this clonotype: Its antigen is undetermined.

CDR1 is KGHSH and CDR2 is LQKENI in the germline V gene. The CDR3 has 14 amino acids. V was trimmed by 2 bases and J by 7 bases, leaving 14 bases between them. MiXCR, run by TCRdb on the 5' RACE reads, gives a single entry per CDR3 protein. The table records some 90,000 distinct CDR3 sequences, around 30% of them present only once. Sequences were obtained from blood, either unsorted or a sorted T cell fraction (not recorded which). The V gene is TRBV18, the J gene TRBJ1-2, with a possible D match to TRBD1 (6 bases). This clonotype was sampled from a male donor with ankylosing spondylitis or in good health (not recorded which). CDR3 protein: CASSPAITGSGYTF. The CDR3 coding sequence is TGTGCCAGCTCACCAGCGATTACAGGGAGTGGCTACACCTTC. Looking up the rest from reference TRBV18 and TRBJ1-2 gives the full variable domain: NAGVMQNPRHLVRRRGQEARLRCSPMKGHSHVYWYRQLPEEGLKFMVYLQKENIIDESGMPKERFSAEFPKEGPSILRIQQVVRGDSAAYFCASSPAITGSGYTFGSGTRLTVV.